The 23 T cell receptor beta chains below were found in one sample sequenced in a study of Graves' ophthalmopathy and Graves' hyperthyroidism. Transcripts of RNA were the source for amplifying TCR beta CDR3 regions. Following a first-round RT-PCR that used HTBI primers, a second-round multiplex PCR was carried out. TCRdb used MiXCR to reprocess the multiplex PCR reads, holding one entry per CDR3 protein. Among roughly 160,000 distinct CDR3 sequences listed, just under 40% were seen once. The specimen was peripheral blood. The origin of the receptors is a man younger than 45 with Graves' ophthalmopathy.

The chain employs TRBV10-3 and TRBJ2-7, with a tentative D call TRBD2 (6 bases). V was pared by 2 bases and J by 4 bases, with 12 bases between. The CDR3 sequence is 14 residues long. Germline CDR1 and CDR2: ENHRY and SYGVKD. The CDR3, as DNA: TGTGCCATCAGTGAGCTTGAAGGGACTTACGAGCAGTACTTC. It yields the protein CAISELEGTYEQYF.

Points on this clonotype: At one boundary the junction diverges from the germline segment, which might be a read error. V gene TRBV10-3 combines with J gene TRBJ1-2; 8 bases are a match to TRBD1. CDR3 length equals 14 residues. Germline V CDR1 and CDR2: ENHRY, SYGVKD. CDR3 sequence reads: CAFSVGQAGYGYTF. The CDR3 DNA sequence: TGTGCCTTCAGTGTGGGACAGGCGGGCTATGGCTACACCTTC.

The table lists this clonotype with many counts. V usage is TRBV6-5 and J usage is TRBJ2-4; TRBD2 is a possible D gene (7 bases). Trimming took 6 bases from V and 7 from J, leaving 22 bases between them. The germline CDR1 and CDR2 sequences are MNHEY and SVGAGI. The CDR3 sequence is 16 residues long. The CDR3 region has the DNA TGTGCCAGCAGCACCTCGGGGGCGGGAGTAGGTAACATTCAGTACTTC. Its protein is CASSTSGAGVGNIQYF.

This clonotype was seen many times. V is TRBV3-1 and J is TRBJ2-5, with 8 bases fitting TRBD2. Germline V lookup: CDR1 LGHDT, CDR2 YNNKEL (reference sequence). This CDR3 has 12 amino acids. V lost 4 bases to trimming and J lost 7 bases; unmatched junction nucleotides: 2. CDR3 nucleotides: TGTGCCAGCAGCCCGGGAGGGGGGACCCAGTACTTC. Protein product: CASSPGGGTQYF.

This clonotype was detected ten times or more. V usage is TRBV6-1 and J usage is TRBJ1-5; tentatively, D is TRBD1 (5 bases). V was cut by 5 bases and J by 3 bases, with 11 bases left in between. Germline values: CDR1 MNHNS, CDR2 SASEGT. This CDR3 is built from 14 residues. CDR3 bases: TGTGCCAGCAGTATGACAGTATTCAATCAGCCCCAGCATTTT. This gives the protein CASSMTVFNQPQHF.

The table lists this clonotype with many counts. CDR3 sequence reads: CASSEAGGGYTEAFF. In DNA form, the CDR3 reads TGTGCCAGCAGTGAAGCTGGGGGGGGATACACTGAAGCTTTCTTT. The chain is built from TRBV6-1 and TRBJ1-1, with D tentatively TRBD1 (5 bases). V lost 0 bases and J lost 3, with 11 bases in between. CDR1 MNHNS and CDR2 SASEGT come from the germline V gene. This CDR3 is built from 15 residues.

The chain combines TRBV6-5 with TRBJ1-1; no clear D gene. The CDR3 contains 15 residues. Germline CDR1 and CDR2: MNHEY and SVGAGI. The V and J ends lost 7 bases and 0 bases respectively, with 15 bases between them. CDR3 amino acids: CASITLTGMNTEAFF. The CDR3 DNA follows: TGTGCCAGCATTACCTTGACCGGAATGAACACTGAAGCTTTCTTT.

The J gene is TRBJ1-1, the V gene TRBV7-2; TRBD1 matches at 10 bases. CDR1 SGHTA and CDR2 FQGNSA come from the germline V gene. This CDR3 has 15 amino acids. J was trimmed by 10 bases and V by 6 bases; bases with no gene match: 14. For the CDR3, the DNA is TGTGCCAGCAGATTGGGACAGGGGTCCCCCATGAGAGCTTTCTTT. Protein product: CASRLGQGSPMRAFF.

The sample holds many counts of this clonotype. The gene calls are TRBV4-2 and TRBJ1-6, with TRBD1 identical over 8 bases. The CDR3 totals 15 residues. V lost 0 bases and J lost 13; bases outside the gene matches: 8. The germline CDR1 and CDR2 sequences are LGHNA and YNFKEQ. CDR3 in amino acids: CASSQDDGQGIPLHF. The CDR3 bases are TGTGCCAGCAGCCAAGATGACGGACAGGGTATCCCCCTCCACTTT.

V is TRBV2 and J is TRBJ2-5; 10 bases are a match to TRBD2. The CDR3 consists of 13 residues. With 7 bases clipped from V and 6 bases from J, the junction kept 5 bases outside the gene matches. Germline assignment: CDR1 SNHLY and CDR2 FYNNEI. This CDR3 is CASTTSGVKTQYF. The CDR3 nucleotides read TGTGCCAGCACTACTAGCGGGGTGAAGACCCAGTACTTC.

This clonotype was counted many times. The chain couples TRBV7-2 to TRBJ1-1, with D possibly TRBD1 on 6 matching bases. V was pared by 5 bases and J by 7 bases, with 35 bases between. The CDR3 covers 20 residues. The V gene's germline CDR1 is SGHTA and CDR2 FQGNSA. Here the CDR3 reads CASSAPGQLSSGLSRHEAFF. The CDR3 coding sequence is TGTGCCAGCAGCGCTCCGGGACAACTATCTTCTGGGCTATCACGACATGAAGCTTTCTTT.

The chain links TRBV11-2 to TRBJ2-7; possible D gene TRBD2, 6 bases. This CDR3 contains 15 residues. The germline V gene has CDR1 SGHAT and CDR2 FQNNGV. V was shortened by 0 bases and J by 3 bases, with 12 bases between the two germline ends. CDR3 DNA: TGTGCCAGCAGCTTAGATACACTAGCTGACTACGAGCAGTACTTC. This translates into CASSLDTLADYEQYF.

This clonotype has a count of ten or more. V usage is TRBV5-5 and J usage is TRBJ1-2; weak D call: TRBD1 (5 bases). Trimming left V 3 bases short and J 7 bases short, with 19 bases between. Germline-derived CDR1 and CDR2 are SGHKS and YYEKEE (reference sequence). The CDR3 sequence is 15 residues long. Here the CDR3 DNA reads TGTGCCAGCAGCTGGGGCGCCGAGGGGACCAGTGGCTACACCTTC. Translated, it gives CASSWGAEGTSGYTF. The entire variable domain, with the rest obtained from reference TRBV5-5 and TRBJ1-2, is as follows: DAGVTQSPTHLIKTRGQQVTLRCSPISGHKSVSWYQQVLGQGPQFIFQYYEKEERGRGNFPDRFSARQFPNYSSELNVNALLLGDSALYLCASSWGAEGTSGYTFGSGTRLTVV.

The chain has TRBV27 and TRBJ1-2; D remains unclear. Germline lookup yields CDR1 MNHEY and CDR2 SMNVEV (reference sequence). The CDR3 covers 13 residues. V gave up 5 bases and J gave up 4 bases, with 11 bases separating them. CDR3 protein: CASSRSGIYGYTF. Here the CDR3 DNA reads TGTGCCAGCAGTAGGTCAGGAATCTATGGCTACACCTTC.

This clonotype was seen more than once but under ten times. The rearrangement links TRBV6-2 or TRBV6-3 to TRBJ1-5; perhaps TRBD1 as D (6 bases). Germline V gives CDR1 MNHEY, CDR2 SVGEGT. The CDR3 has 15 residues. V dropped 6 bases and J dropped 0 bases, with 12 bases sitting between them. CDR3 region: CASRRGKYSNQPQHF. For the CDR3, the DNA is TGTGCCAGCAGAAGGGGGAAATATAGCAATCAGCCCCAGCATTTT.

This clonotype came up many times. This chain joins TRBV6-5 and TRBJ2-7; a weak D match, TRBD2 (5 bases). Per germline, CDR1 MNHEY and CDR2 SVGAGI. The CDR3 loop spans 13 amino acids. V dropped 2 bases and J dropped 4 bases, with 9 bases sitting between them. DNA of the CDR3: TGTGCCAGCAGTTACAGGGAGTGGTACGAGCAGTACTTC. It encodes CASSYREWYEQYF.

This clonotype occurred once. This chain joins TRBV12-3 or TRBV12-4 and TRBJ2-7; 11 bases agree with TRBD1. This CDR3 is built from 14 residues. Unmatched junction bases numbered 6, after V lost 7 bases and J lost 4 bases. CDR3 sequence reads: CASNNRDRGYEQYF. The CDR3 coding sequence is TGTGCCAGCAACAACCGGGACAGGGGGTACGAGCAGTACTTC.

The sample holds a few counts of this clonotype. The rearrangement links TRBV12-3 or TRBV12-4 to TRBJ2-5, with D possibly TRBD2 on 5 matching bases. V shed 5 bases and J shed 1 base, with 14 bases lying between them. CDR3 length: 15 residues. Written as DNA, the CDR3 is TGTGCCAGCAGTCCTCCTACTAGAGCCCAAGAGACCCAGTACTTC. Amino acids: CASSPPTRAQETQYF.

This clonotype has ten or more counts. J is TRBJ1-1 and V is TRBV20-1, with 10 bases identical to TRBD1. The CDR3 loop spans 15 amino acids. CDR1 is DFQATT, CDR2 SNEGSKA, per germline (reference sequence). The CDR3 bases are TGCAGAGCCGGGACAGGGGATACCGGGGGCCCTGAAGCTTTCTTT. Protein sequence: CRAGTGDTGGPEAFF.

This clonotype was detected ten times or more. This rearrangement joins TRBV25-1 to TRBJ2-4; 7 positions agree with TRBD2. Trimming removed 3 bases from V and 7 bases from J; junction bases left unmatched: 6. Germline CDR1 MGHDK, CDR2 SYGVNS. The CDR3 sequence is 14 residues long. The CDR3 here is CASSDGGGRNIQYF. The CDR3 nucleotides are TGTGCCAGCAGTGATGGGGGGGGAAGGAACATTCAGTACTTC.

The chain's CDR3 is CSAWPPGTREQYF. The CDR3 DNA sequence: TGCAGTGCCTGGCCCCCCGGGACCCGCGAGCAGTACTTC. This rearrangement joins TRBV20-1 to TRBJ2-7; D possibly uses TRBD1 or TRBD2 (5 bases each). CDR1 and CDR2 (germline): DFQATT, SNEGSKA (reference sequence). This CDR3 is 13 amino acids long. Trimming took off 6 bases at V and 6 bases at J, with 18 bases between the two ends.

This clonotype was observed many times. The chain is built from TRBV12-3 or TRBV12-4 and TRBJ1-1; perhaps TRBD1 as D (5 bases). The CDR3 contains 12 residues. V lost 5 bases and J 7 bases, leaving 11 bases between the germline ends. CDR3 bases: TGTGCCAGCAGTCTTGACAGATATGAAGCTTTCTTT. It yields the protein CASSLDRYEAFF.

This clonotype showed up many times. The CDR3 DNA is TGCAGTGCCCTCCCCCCACGGGGCACTACTGAAGCTTTCTTT. Amino acid sequence: CSALPPRGTTEAFF. The chain employs TRBV20-1 and TRBJ1-1; a possible D gene is TRBD1 (5 bases). V dropped 6 bases and J dropped 5 bases, with 19 bases sitting between them. Germline V CDR1 and CDR2: DFQATT, SNEGSKA (reference sequence). The CDR3 contains 14 residues.